Listed here is a single TCR beta chain. The data were taken from a study of blood T cell repertoires in COVID-19. Study-level background: From the United States, Italy and Spain came samples of acute and convalescent COVID-19. T cells, B-cell-depleted T cells, or PBMCs supplied cDNA or gDNA.

The ends lost 1 base at V and 3 bases at J; junction bases unmatched: 9. The germline V gene encodes CDR1 SQVTM and CDR2 ANQGSEA. There are 15 residues in the CDR3. Under the authors' procedure: Amplification of reference gene primers was used by the study to estimate nucleated cell counts. Sequencing used immunoSEQ multiplex PCR; TCRdb keeps in-frame clones, though not all of them. V, J and clone size were drawn from that table, and D and trimming were deduced from the DNA. This sample has fewer than 70,000 clones; around 82% occur once, and the top ten carry around 9.5%. The receptor's source is a man aged 45-60 years with active COVID-19. What was sequenced was peripheral blood. The genes are TRBV29-1 and TRBJ2-7, with 7 bases fitting TRBD2. CDR3 loop: CSVEAFGGSFYEQYF. DNA of the CDR3: TGCAGCGTTGAAGCTTTCGGGGGGAGTTTCTACGAGCAGTACTTC.